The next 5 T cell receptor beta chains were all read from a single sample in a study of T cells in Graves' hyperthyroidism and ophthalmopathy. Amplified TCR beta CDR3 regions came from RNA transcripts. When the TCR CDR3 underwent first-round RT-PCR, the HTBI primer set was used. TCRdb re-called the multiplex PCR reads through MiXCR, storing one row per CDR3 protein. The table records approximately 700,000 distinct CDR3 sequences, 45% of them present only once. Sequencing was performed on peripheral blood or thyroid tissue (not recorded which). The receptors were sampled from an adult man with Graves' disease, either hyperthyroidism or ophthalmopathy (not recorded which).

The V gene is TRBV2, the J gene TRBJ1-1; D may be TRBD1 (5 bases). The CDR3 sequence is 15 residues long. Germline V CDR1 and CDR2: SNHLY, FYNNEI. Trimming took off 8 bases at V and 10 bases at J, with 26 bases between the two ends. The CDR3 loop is CASYRQGTPEGRAFF. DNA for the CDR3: TGTGCCAGCTACCGTCAGGGTACCCCAGAAGGAAGAGCTTTCTTT.

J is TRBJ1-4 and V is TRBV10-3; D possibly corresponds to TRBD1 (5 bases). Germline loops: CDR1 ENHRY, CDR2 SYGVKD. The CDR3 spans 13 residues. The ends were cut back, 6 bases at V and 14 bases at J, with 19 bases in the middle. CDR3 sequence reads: CAIREGLDHGLFF. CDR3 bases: TGTGCCATCAGGGAGGGGCTCGATCATGGGCTGTTTTTT.

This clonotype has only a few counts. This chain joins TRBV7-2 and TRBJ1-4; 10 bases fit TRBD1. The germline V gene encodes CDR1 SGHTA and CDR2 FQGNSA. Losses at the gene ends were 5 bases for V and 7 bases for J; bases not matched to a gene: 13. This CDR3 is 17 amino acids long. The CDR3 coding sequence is TGTGCCAGCAGCCGACCCAGACAGGGGGCGCTGGGTGAAAAACTGTTTTTT. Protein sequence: CASSRPRQGALGEKLFF.

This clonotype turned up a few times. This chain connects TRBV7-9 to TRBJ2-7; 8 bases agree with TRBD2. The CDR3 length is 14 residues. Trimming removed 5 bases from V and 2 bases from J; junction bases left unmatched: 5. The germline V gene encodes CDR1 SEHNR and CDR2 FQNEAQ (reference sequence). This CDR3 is CASSRDGGAYEQYF. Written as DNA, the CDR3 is TGTGCCAGCAGCAGGGACGGGGGGGCCTACGAGCAGTACTTC.

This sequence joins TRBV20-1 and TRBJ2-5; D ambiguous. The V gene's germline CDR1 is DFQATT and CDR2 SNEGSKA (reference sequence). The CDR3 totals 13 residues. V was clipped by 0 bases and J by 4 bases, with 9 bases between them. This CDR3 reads CSARDSPLETQYF. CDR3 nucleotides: TGCAGTGCTAGAGATTCTCCTCTAGAGACCCAGTACTTC.